This T cell receptor (beta chain) emerged from a study of blood T cell repertoires in COVID-19. Overall study: Acute and convalescent COVID-19 samples came from the United States, Italy and Spain. Nucleic acid was either cDNA or gDNA, and it came from T cells, B-cell-depleted T cells, or PBMCs.

In the study's own analysis: Estimation of nucleated cell counts was performed using reference gene primer amplification. Data came from immunoSEQ multiplex PCR; TCRdb stores just in-frame clones and leaves some out. D and trimming were read from the DNA, whereas the V and J calls and clone size are those reported in that table. The sample shows almost 90,000 clones, 88% of them seen only once. Germline values: CDR1 GTSNPN, CDR2 SVGIG (reference sequence). The V and J ends lost 2 bases and 7 bases respectively, with 14 bases between them. This CDR3 has 13 amino acids. The sequence derives from a man aged 80 or over with acute or convalescent COVID-19. The sequenced sample consisted of peripheral blood. V gene TRBV30 combines with J gene TRBJ1-2; D call uncertain. The CDR3 is CAWSFSEAGGYTF. The CDR3 DNA follows: TGTGCCTGGAGTTTTTCTGAGGCGGGTGGCTACACCTTC.